This TCR beta chain derives from a study of blood T cell repertoires in COVID-19. Across the study: The samples span acute and convalescent COVID-19 from the United States, Italy and Spain. T cells, B-cell-depleted T cells, or PBMCs supplied cDNA or gDNA.

In terms of age and location, participants ranged from roughly 18 to 95 years and lived in fewer than 30 US areas. Germline CDR1 is SGHKS and CDR2 is YYEKEE (reference sequence). V was clipped by 4 bases and J by 7 bases; unmatched bases: 7. This CDR3 spans 15 amino acids. The assay was immunoSEQ multiplex PCR, and TCRdb's table has in-frame clones only and misses some. The sample comprises over 250,000 clones, under 95% of which are singletons, and roughly 2.6% rests with the top ten. V gene TRBV5-5 combines with J gene TRBJ1-3; 11 bases are shared with TRBD1. This clonotype originated in a man aged 60-69 years who had recovered from COVID-19. The sample comprised PBMCs or T cells enriched from blood (not recorded which). CDR3 nucleotides: TGTGCCAGCAGCCTCGGACAGGGGGCCCGGAACACCATATATTTT. As protein: CASSLGQGARNTIYF.